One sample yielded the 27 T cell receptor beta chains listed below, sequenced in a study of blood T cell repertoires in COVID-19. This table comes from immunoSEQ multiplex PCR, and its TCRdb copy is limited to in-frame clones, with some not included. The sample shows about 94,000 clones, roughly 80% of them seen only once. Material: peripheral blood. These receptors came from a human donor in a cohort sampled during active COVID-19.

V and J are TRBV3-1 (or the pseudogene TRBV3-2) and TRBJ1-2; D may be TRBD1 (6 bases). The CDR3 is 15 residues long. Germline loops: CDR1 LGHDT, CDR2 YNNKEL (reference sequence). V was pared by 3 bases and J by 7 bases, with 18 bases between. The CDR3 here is CASSHQAQGQSGYTF. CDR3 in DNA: TGTGCCAGCAGCCACCAAGCCCAGGGGCAGTCTGGCTACACCTTC.

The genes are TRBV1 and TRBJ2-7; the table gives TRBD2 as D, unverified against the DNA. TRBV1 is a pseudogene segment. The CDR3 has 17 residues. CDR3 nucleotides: TGCACCAGCAGCCAAGATCAACGGACTAGCAATTCCTACGAGCAGTACTTC. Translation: CTSSQDQRTSNSYEQYF.

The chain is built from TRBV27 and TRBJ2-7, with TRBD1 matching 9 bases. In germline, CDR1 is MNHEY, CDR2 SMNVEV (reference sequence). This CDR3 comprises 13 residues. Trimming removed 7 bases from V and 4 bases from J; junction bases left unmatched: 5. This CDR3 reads CASTGTGTYEQYF. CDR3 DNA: TGTGCCAGCACGGGGACAGGGACGTACGAGCAGTACTTC.

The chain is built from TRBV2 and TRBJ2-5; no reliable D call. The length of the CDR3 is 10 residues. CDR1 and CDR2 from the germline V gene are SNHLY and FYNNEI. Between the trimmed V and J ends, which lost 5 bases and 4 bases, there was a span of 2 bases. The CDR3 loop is CASSLETQYF. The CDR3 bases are TGTGCCAGCAGTCTAGAGACCCAGTACTTC.

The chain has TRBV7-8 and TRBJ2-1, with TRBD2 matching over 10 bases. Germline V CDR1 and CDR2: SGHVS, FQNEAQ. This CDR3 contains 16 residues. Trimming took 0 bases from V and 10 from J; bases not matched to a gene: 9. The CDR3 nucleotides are TGTGCCAGCAGCTTAGCAGGCCAAAAACTAGCGGGAGAGCAGTTCTTC. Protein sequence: CASSLAGQKLAGEQFF.

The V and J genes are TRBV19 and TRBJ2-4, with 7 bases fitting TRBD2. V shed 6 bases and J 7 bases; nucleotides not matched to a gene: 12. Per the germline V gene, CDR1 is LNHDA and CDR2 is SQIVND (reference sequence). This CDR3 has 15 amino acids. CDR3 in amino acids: CASRPYRAGDNIQYF. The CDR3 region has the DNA TGTGCCAGTAGACCGTACCGGGCGGGAGACAACATTCAGTACTTC. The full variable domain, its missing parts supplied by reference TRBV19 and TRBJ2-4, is DGGITQSPKYLFRKEGQNVTLSCEQNLNHDAMYWYRQDPGQGLRLIYYSQIVNDFQKGDIAEGYSVSREKKESFPLTVTSAQKNPTAFYLCASRPYRAGDNIQYFGAGTRLSVL.

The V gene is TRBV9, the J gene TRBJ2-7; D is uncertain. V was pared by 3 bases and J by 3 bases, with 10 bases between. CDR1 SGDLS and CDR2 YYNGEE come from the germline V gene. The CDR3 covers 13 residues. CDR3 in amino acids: CASSGSGFYEQYF. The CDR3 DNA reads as TGTGCCAGCAGCGGATCCGGGTTCTACGAGCAGTACTTC.

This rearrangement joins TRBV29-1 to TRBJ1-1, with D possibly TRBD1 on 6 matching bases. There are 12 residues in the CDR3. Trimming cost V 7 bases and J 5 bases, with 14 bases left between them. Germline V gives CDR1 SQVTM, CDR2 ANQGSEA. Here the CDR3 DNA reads TGCAGCGGGAGATACCAGGGGACTGAAGCTTTCTTT. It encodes CSGRYQGTEAFF.

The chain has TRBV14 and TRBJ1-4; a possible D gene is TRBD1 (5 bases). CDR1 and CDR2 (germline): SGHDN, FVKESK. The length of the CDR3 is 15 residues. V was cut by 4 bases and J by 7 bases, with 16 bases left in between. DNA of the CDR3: TGTGCCAGCAGCCTACAGTCGCAGGGCGGTGAAAAACTGTTTTTT. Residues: CASSLQSQGGEKLFF.

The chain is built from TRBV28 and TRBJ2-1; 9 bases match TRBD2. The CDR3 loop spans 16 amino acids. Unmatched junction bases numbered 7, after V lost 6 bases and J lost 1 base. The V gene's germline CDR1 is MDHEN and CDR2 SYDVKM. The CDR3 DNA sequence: TGTGCCAGCAGAGAAGCGGGAGGAGGTTCCTACAATGAGCAGTTCTTC. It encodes CASREAGGGSYNEQFF.

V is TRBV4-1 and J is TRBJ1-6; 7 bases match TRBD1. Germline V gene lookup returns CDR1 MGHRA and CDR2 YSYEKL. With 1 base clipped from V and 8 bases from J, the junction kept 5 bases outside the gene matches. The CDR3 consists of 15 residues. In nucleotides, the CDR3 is TGCGCCAGCAGCCAAGGACAGGGATCCGATTCACCCCTCCACTTT. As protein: CASSQGQGSDSPLHF.

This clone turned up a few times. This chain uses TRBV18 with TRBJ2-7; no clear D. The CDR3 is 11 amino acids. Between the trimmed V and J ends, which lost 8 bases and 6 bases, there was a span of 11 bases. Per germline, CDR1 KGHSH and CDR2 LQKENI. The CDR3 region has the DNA TGTGCCAGCGACAATACCGGCGAGCAGTACTTC. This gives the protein CASDNTGEQYF. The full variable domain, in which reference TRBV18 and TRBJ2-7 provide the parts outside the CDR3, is NAGVMQNPRHLVRRRGQEARLRCSPMKGHSHVYWYRQLPEEGLKFMVYLQKENIIDESGMPKERFSAEFPKEGPSILRIQQVVRGDSAAYFCASDNTGEQYFGPGTRLTVT.

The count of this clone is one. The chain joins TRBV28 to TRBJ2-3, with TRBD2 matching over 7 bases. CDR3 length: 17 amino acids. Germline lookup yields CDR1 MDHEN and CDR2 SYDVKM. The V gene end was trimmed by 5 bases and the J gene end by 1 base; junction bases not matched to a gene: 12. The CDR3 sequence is CASSPSARSGRTDTQYF. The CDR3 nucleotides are TGTGCCAGCAGTCCATCGGCTCGTAGCGGGCGCACAGATACGCAGTATTTT.

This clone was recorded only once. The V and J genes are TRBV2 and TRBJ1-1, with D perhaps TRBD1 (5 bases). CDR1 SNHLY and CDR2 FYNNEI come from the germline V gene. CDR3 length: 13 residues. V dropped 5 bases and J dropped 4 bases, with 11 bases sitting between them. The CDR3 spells CASSRGGSTEAFF. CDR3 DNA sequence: TGTGCCAGCAGTCGGGGGGGGAGCACTGAAGCTTTCTTT.

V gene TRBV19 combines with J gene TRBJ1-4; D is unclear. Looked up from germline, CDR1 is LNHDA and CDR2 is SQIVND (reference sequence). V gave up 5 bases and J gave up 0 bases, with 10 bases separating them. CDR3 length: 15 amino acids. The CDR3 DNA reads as TGTGCCAGTAGTCTATTTGGTGCAACTAATGAAAAACTGTTTTTT. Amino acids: CASSLFGATNEKLFF.

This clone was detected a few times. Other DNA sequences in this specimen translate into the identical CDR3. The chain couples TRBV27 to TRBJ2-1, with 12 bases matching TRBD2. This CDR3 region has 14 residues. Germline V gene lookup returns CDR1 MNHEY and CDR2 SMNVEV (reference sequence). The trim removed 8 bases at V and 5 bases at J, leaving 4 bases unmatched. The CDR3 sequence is CASRRTSGNNEQFF. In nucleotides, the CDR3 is TGTGCCAGCCGCCGGACTAGCGGGAACAATGAGCAGTTCTTC.

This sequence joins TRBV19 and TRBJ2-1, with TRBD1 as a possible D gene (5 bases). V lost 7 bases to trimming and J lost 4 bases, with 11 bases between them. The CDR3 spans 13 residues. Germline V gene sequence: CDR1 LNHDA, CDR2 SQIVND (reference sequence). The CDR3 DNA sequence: TGTGCCAGTACCCCGGACACTTACAATGAGCAGTTCTTC. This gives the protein CASTPDTYNEQFF.

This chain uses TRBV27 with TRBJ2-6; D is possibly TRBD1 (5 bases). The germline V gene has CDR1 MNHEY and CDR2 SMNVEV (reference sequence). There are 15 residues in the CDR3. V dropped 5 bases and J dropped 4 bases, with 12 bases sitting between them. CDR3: CASSQQVVGANVLTF. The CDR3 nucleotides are TGTGCCAGCAGTCAACAGGTCGTAGGGGCCAACGTCCTGACTTTC.

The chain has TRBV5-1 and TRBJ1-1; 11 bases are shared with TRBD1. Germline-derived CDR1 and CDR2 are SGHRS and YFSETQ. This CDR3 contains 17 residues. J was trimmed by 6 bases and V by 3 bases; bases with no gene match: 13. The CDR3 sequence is CASSSPGQGVRKAEAFF. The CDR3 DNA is TGCGCCAGCAGCTCACCGGGACAGGGGGTCCGGAAGGCTGAAGCTTTCTTT.

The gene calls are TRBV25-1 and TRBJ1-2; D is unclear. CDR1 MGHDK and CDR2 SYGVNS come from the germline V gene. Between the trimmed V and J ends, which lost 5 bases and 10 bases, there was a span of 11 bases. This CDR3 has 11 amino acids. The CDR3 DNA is TGTGCCAGCAGTCGAACCGGAGACTACACCTTC. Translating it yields CASSRTGDYTF.

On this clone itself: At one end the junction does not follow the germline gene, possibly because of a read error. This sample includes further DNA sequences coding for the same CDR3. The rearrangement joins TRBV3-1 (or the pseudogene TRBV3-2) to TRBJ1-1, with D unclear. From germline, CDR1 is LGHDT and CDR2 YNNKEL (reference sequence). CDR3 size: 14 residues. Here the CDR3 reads CASSQAAGDTEAFF. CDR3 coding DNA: TGTGCCAGCAGCCAAGCCGCAGGTGACACCGAAGCTTTCTTT.

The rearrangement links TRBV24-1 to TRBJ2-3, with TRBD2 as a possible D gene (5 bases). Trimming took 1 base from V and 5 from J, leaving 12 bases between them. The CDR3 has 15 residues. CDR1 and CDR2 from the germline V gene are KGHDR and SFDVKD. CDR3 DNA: TGTGCCACCAGTGATTTACCTTCCCGGGGAGATACGCAGTATTTT. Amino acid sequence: CATSDLPSRGDTQYF.

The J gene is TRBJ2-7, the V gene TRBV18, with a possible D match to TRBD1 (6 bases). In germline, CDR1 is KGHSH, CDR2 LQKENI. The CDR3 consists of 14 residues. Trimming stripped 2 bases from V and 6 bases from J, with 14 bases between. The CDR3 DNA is TGTGCCAGCTCACCAGGAGTCAGGGGTTCCGAGCAGTACTTC. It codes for CASSPGVRGSEQYF. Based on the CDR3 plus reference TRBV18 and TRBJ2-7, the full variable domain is NAGVMQNPRHLVRRRGQEARLRCSPMKGHSHVYWYRQLPEEGLKFMVYLQKENIIDESGMPKERFSAEFPKEGPSILRIQQVVRGDSAAYFCASSPGVRGSEQYFGPGTRLTVT.

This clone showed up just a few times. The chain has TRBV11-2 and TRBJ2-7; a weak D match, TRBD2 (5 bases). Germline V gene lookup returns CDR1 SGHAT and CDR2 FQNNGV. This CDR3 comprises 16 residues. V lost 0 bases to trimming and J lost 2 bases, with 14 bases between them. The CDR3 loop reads CASSLDSIAPTYEQYF. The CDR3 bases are TGTGCCAGCAGCTTAGATAGTATAGCGCCTACCTACGAGCAGTACTTC.

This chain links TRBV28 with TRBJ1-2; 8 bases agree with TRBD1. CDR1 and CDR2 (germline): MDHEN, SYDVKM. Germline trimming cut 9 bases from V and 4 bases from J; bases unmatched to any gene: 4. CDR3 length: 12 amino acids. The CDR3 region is CASGQGGYGYTF. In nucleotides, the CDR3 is TGTGCCAGTGGACAGGGCGGCTATGGCTACACCTTC.

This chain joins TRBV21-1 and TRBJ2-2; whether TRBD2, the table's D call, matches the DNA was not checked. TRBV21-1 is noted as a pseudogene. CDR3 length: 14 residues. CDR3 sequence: CASPVGGLTGELFF. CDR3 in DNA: TGTGCCAGCCCCGTCGGGGGGCTTACCGGGGAGCTGTTTTTT.

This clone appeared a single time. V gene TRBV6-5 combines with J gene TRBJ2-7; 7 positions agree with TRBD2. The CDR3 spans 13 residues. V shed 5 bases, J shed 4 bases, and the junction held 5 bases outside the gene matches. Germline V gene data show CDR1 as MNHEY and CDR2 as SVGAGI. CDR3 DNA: TGTGCCAGCAGTCAACGGGAGGCGTACGAGCAGTACTTC. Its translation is CASSQREAYEQYF.